These 5 T cell receptor beta chains share one sample of origin, sequenced in a study of T-cell reconstitution after alpha-beta-depleted transplantation in children. Unique molecular identifiers were used in preparing the TCRbeta library. TCRdb re-derived calls from the PCR reads in MiXCR, one entry per CDR3 protein. Of about 270,000 distinct CDR3 sequences listed, approximately 9.8% are singletons. The material sequenced was PBMCs from the stem cell graft donor, taken from the stem cell graft. Receptors originate from a human donor who donated a stem cell graft to a child with SCID.

The V and J genes are TRBV5-1 and TRBJ2-7, with D perhaps TRBD2 (6 bases). There are 16 residues in the CDR3. The germline CDR1 and CDR2 sequences are SGHRS and YFSETQ. Between the trimmed V and J ends, which lost 4 bases and 5 bases, there was a span of 22 bases. CDR3 DNA sequence: TGCGCCAGCAGCCCTGGTTTCGGTGGTAGCGGTCACGAGCAGTACTTC. It encodes CASSPGFGGSGHEQYF.

Only a few counts were recorded for this clonotype. CDR3 in amino acids: CAISESIAVQGRTYNEQFF. The CDR3 DNA is TGTGCCATCAGTGAGTCGATAGCGGTCCAGGGACGGACCTACAATGAGCAGTTCTTC. This rearrangement joins TRBV10-3 to TRBJ2-1, with a weak D call TRBD2 (6 bases). This CDR3 has 19 amino acids. Per the germline V gene, CDR1 is ENHRY and CDR2 is SYGVKD. Trimming pared 0 bases from V and 2 bases from J, leaving 20 bases between.

The chain combines TRBV7-9 with TRBJ2-3; the D is unclear. The CDR3 length is 14 residues. Germline assignment: CDR1 SEHNR and CDR2 FQNEAQ (reference sequence). V was clipped by 8 bases and J by 0 bases, with 12 bases between them. The CDR3 nucleotides are TGTGCCAGCCAACCGGCTGATAGCACAGATACGCAGTATTTT. Protein product: CASQPADSTDTQYF.

This clonotype has just a few counts. V gene TRBV7-6 combines with J gene TRBJ1-6; D is perhaps TRBD1 (6 bases). V gave up 1 base and J gave up 7 bases, with 11 bases separating them. The CDR3 length is 15 residues. CDR1 and CDR2 from the germline V gene are SGHVS and FNYEAQ. The CDR3 loop reads CASSLVQGSNSPLHF. CDR3 nucleotides: TGTGCCAGCAGCTTAGTGCAGGGGTCAAATTCACCCCTCCACTTT.

This clonotype turned up a few times. The genes are TRBV5-5 and TRBJ2-1, with D possibly being TRBD1 (5 bases). This CDR3 region has 15 residues. Trimming took off 4 bases at V and 4 bases at J, with 15 bases between the two ends. The germline V gene has CDR1 SGHKS and CDR2 YYEKEE (reference sequence). The chain's CDR3 is CASSRQNTLYNEQFF. The CDR3 DNA reads as TGTGCCAGCAGCCGACAGAATACTTTATACAATGAGCAGTTCTTC.